Listed here are 19 T cell receptor beta chains from one sample, sequenced in a study of shared clonotypes between healthy human individuals. Data came from immunoSEQ multiplex PCR; TCRdb stores just in-frame clones and leaves some out. The table has about 2 million clones, about 95% seen once; the top ten hold about 1.1%. CD45RO negativity and positive selection for CCR7 defined naive CD8 cells, a population that excluded terminally differentiated effector memory CD45RA+ cells. Sequenced input: naive CD8+ T cells sorted from blood. These receptors all come from a man aged 18 to 29 in good health.

The chain carries TRBV6-6 and TRBJ2-3, with D possibly being TRBD2 (6 bases). Germline CDR1 and CDR2: MNHNY and SVGAGI (reference sequence). The CDR3 extends over 16 amino acids. The V and J ends lost 0 bases and 4 bases respectively, with 14 bases between them. The CDR3 DNA reads as TGTGCCAGCAGTTACTCCCCTAGCGAAACGGCAGATACGCAGTATTTT. It translates to CASSYSPSETADTQYF.

To note about this clone: This CDR3 is also generated by other DNA sequences in the sample. The chain recombines TRBV5-6 with TRBJ1-2; D perhaps matches TRBD1 (5 bases). This CDR3 spans 13 amino acids. CDR1 is SGHDT and CDR2 is YYEEEE in the germline V gene. The ends were cut back, 0 bases at V and 3 bases at J, with 6 bases in the middle. CDR3 protein: CASSLGGDYGYTF. The CDR3 coding sequence is TGTGCCAGCAGCTTGGGGGGCGACTATGGCTACACCTTC. Full variable domain (missing parts from reference TRBV5-6 and TRBJ1-2): DAGVTQSPTHLIKTRGQQVTLRCSPKSGHDTVSWYQQALGQGPQFIFQYYEEEERQRGNFPDRFSGHQFPNYSSELNVNALLLGDSALYLCASSLGGDYGYTFGSGTRLTVV.

The chain joins TRBV5-6 to TRBJ2-5; maybe TRBD1 (5 bases). The V and J ends lost 4 bases and 5 bases respectively, with 15 bases between them. This CDR3 region has 14 residues. Germline assignment: CDR1 SGHDT and CDR2 YYEEEE. The CDR3 coding sequence is TGTGCCAGCAGCACTGGACAATTTCTGGAGACCCAGTACTTC. This gives the protein CASSTGQFLETQYF. The full variable domain, in which reference TRBV5-6 and TRBJ2-5 provide the parts outside the CDR3, is DAGVTQSPTHLIKTRGQQVTLRCSPKSGHDTVSWYQQALGQGPQFIFQYYEEEERQRGNFPDRFSGHQFPNYSSELNVNALLLGDSALYLCASSTGQFLETQYFGPGTRLLVL.

The chain couples TRBV25-1 to TRBJ2-7; TRBD1 matches 12 bases. The CDR3 totals 16 residues. Looked up from germline, CDR1 is MGHDK and CDR2 is SYGVNS. The V gene end was trimmed by 6 bases and the J gene end by 5 bases; junction bases not matched to a gene: 11. The CDR3 spells CASRGWDRGPSDEQYF. The CDR3 nucleotides are TGTGCCAGCAGGGGATGGGACAGGGGGCCGTCGGACGAGCAGTACTTC.

On this clone itself: The sample contains more than one DNA sequence encoding this CDR3. The V and J genes are TRBV6-5 and TRBJ1-5, with 8 bases matching TRBD1. Germline assignment: CDR1 MNHEY and CDR2 SVGAGI. V was pared by 4 bases and J by 2 bases, with 4 bases of the junction left unmatched. This CDR3 is 15 amino acids long. The CDR3 DNA is TGTGCCAGCAGTTTAGGACAGGGCGGCAATCAGCCCCAGCATTTT. Amino acid sequence: CASSLGQGGNQPQHF.

The V and J genes are TRBV13 and TRBJ1-1; D gene ambiguous. The germline V and J ends were trimmed by 5 bases and 0 bases, with 10 bases remaining between them. From germline, CDR1 is PRHDT and CDR2 FYEKMQ (reference sequence). There are 14 residues in the CDR3. The CDR3 DNA follows: TGTGCCAGCAGCCGAGAAATCATGAACACTGAAGCTTTCTTT. Amino acid sequence: CASSREIMNTEAFF.

This chain links TRBV4-1 with TRBJ1-2; D possibly corresponds to TRBD1 (5 bases). CDR3 length equals 17 residues. V lost 3 bases to trimming and J lost 8 bases, with 25 bases between them. Looked up from germline, CDR1 is MGHRA and CDR2 is YSYEKL. The CDR3 protein is CASSQTPGREVLWGYTF. In DNA, the CDR3 is TGCGCCAGCAGCCAGACCCCGGGCAGGGAAGTTTTGTGGGGCTACACCTTC.

The chain uses TRBV27 and TRBJ2-3, with D perhaps matching TRBD1 (6 bases). Germline values: CDR1 MNHEY, CDR2 SMNVEV (reference sequence). Trimming removed 9 bases from V and 4 bases from J, with 17 bases in between. The CDR3 loop spans 14 amino acids. This chain's CDR3 is CASRLQGVPDTQYF. CDR3 sequence (DNA): TGTGCCAGTAGGTTACAGGGCGTACCAGATACGCAGTATTTT.

About this clone itself: This specimen includes other DNA sequences encoding the same CDR3. The rearrangement uses TRBV19 and TRBJ1-1; no clear D gene. The CDR3 consists of 13 residues. The ends were cut back, 3 bases at V and 2 bases at J, with 7 bases in the middle. The germline gives CDR1 LNHDA, CDR2 SQIVND (reference sequence). The CDR3 protein is CASSMVGNTEAFF. Written as DNA, the CDR3 is TGTGCCAGTAGTATGGTGGGTAACACTGAAGCTTTCTTT. The full variable domain, its missing parts supplied by reference TRBV19 and TRBJ1-1, is DGGITQSPKYLFRKEGQNVTLSCEQNLNHDAMYWYRQDPGQGLRLIYYSQIVNDFQKGDIAEGYSVSREKKESFPLTVTSAQKNPTAFYLCASSMVGNTEAFFGQGTRLTVV.

The count of this clone is one. The chain is built from TRBV25-1 and TRBJ2-5; tentatively, D is TRBD1 (6 bases). The CDR3 sequence is 13 residues long. Trimming took off 4 bases at V and 5 bases at J, with 11 bases between the two ends. Looked up from germline, CDR1 is MGHDK and CDR2 is SYGVNS. The CDR3 sequence: CASSAGQSETQYF. In DNA form, the CDR3 reads TGTGCCAGCAGTGCCGGACAGTCGGAGACCCAGTACTTC.

V gene TRBV5-1 combines with J gene TRBJ2-7, with a tentative D call TRBD2 (5 bases). The CDR3 is 14 amino acids. V was pared by 1 base and J by 0 bases, with 8 bases between. Germline V gene lookup returns CDR1 SGHRS and CDR2 YFSETQ. CDR3 DNA: TGCGCCAGCAGCTTGAACGGGGACTCCTACGAGCAGTACTTC. This codes for CASSLNGDSYEQYF.

Concerning this clone itself: This specimen includes other DNA sequences encoding the same CDR3. This sequence joins TRBV9 and TRBJ1-2; perhaps TRBD1 as D (5 bases). The CDR3 has 14 amino acids. The germline V gene has CDR1 SGDLS and CDR2 YYNGEE. Trimming pared 0 bases from V and 3 bases from J, leaving 9 bases between. The CDR3 protein is CASSVGGAYYGYTF. In DNA, the CDR3 is TGTGCCAGCAGCGTAGGGGGCGCTTACTATGGCTACACCTTC.

This chain uses TRBV4-1 with TRBJ2-2; maybe TRBD1 (5 bases). Germline lookup yields CDR1 MGHRA and CDR2 YSYEKL. This CDR3 is 15 amino acids long. Trimming left V 4 bases short and J 0 bases short, with 9 bases between. The CDR3 bases are TGCGCCAGCAGCCCCCGGACACCGAACACCGGGGAGCTGTTTTTT. Translation gives CASSPRTPNTGELFF.

J is TRBJ2-5 and V is TRBV6-6, with 7 bases fitting TRBD1. The V segment lost 7 bases and the J segment 4 bases; nucleotides outside the gene matches: 15. From germline, CDR1 is MNHNY and CDR2 SVGAGI (reference sequence). The CDR3 has 16 amino acids. In DNA, the CDR3 is TGTGCCAGCAAAATAACCCGGGGACAGAGCCTAGAGACCCAGTACTTC. Protein: CASKITRGQSLETQYF.

The chain uses TRBV10-2 and TRBJ2-7, with D possibly being TRBD2 (5 bases). The V and J ends lost 0 bases and 3 bases respectively, with 15 bases between them. The germline V gene has CDR1 WSHSY and CDR2 SAAADI. The CDR3 loop spans 16 amino acids. The CDR3: CASSESGNRVDYEQYF. The DNA for the CDR3 is TGCGCCAGCAGTGAGTCCGGGAACCGCGTAGACTACGAGCAGTACTTC.

The V and J genes are TRBV28 and TRBJ1-1; 7 bases agree with TRBD1. V was pared by 7 bases and J by 4 bases, with 12 bases of the junction left unmatched. The CDR3 is 15 residues long. CDR1 MDHEN and CDR2 SYDVKM come from the germline V gene. CDR3 DNA sequence: TGTGCCAGCACCCCCTTGACAGGGATAGCCACTGAAGCTTTCTTT. This translates into CASTPLTGIATEAFF.

The rearrangement links TRBV2 to TRBJ2-7; D uncertain. V lost 3 bases and J lost 3, with 12 bases in between. The CDR3 loop spans 14 amino acids. The germline gives CDR1 SNHLY, CDR2 FYNNEI. This CDR3 reads CASSDGGSYYEQYF. DNA for the CDR3: TGTGCCAGCAGTGATGGCGGCAGTTACTACGAGCAGTACTTC.

The genes are TRBV5-4 and TRBJ2-1; TRBD2 agrees at 11 bases. Germline CDR1 is SGHNT and CDR2 is YYREEE (reference sequence). The junction had 6 bases not matched to a gene; V was cut back by 0 bases and J by 10 bases. The CDR3 extends over 15 amino acids. In DNA form, the CDR3 reads TGTGCCAGCAGCTTGGGTCTAGCGGGAGGAGGCGAGCAGTTCTTC. As protein: CASSLGLAGGGEQFF.

This chain links TRBV6-1 with TRBJ2-2; TRBD1 might be the D (5 bases). The germline CDR1 and CDR2 sequences are MNHNS and SASEGT. V shed 5 bases and J shed 4 bases, with 11 bases lying between them. The CDR3 has 14 residues. The CDR3 region is CASSRLRGTGELFF. The CDR3, as DNA: TGTGCCAGCAGTAGGTTAAGGGGCACCGGGGAGCTGTTTTTT.